A single sample is the source of the 31 T cell receptor beta chains below, sequenced in a study of T cells expressing NK-cell markers. TCRdb reprocessed the 5' RACE reads; each CDR3 protein has one entry and no DNA is given. Its listing shows 550,000 to 600,000 distinct CDR3 sequences. Sequences were obtained from blood T cells: a sorted CD56 or NKG2C T cell subset, CD4+ or CD8+ T cells, or bulk PBMC T cells (not recorded which). The receptors stem from a man aged 18 to 30 in good health.

The V gene is TRBV9, the J gene TRBJ2-4; TCRdb returns TRBD1, unconfirmable since there is no DNA. This CDR3 has 15 residues. The V gene's germline CDR1 is SGDLS and CDR2 YYNGEE. Here the CDR3 reads CASSPPGTSKNIQYF.

The chain has TRBV4-2 and TRBJ1-5; absent DNA, TCRdb's TRBD1 call cannot be checked. This CDR3 has 14 amino acids. The germline V gene encodes CDR1 LGHNA and CDR2 YNFKEQ. Here the CDR3 reads CASSQDEGAKPQHF.

The rearrangement joins TRBV6-1 to TRBJ2-3; checking the TCRdb D call of TRBD2 is not possible without DNA. This CDR3 region has 15 residues. Germline CDR1 MNHNS, CDR2 SASEGT. The CDR3 reads CASSEEGLAGSSQYF.

The CDR3 protein is CASSEVSENTEAFF. The V gene is TRBV6-1, the J gene TRBJ1-1. Germline V gives CDR1 MNHNS, CDR2 SASEGT. This CDR3 is 14 amino acids long.

V gene TRBV20-1 combines with J gene TRBJ1-5; TCRdb indicates TRBD1, and absent DNA this call remains unverified. This CDR3 is built from 15 residues. The germline V gene has CDR1 DFQATT and CDR2 SNEGSKA (reference sequence). The CDR3 spells CSARRGRGRIQPQHF.

CDR3: CAISGEAGELFF. The rearrangement links TRBV10-3 to TRBJ2-2. The germline V gene has CDR1 ENHRY and CDR2 SYGVKD. There are 12 residues in the CDR3.

The gene calls are TRBV10-3 and TRBJ2-3; TCRdb's D gene call, TRBD1, goes unchecked for lack of DNA. This CDR3 is built from 19 residues. Germline CDR1 is ENHRY and CDR2 is SYGVKD. CDR3 residues: CAIRQTGGGGPEITDTQYF.

The rearrangement links TRBV6-5 to TRBJ1-3. CDR3 length: 13 amino acids. The germline V gene encodes CDR1 MNHEY and CDR2 SVGAGI. CDR3 sequence: CASSYRARNTIYF.

The chain employs TRBV15 and TRBJ2-7. Germline CDR1 LNHNV, CDR2 YYDKDF (reference sequence). This CDR3 spans 14 amino acids. The CDR3 reads CATSRADHTYEQYF.

J is TRBJ2-3 and V is TRBV19; TCRdb lists TRBD2, though no DNA is available to test this call. Germline lookup yields CDR1 LNHDA and CDR2 SQIVND (reference sequence). This CDR3 is built from 17 residues. This CDR3 is CASSFQGLAGSTDTQYF.

The chain employs TRBV28 and TRBJ2-7; checking the TCRdb D call of TRBD2 is not possible without DNA. The CDR3 has 15 residues. CDR1 is MDHEN, CDR2 SYDVKM, per germline. This CDR3 is CASSSIPTAPYEQYF.

The chain carries TRBV9 and TRBJ2-2; lacking DNA, the TRBD1 call made by TCRdb goes unchecked. Germline CDR1 is SGDLS and CDR2 is YYNGEE. This CDR3 is 18 amino acids long. This CDR3 reads CASSVATFSGLYTGELFF.

CDR3: CASSWPRGGETDTQYF. The chain couples TRBV7-2 to TRBJ2-3; there is no DNA to check the TCRdb D call of TRBD1. From germline, CDR1 is SGHTA and CDR2 FQGNSA. The CDR3 is 16 residues long. The whole variable domain, remainder taken from reference TRBV7-2 and TRBJ2-3, is GAGVSQSPSNKVTEKGKDVELRCDPISGHTALYWYRQSLGQGLEFLIYFQGNSAPDKSGLPSDRFSAERTGGSVSTLTIQRTQQEDSAVYLCASSWPRGGETDTQYFGPGTRLTVL.

The V call is TRBV29-1, the J call TRBJ2-5; there is no DNA to check the TCRdb D call of TRBD1. The length of the CDR3 is 13 residues. The germline gives CDR1 SQVTM, CDR2 ANQGSEA. The CDR3: CSVRAGDIETQYF.

This chain uses TRBV3-1 with TRBJ2-1; TCRdb reports TRBD2, a call that lacks DNA to check it against. Germline CDR1 and CDR2: LGHDT and YNNKEL (reference sequence). The CDR3 totals 16 residues. CDR3 residues: CASSHGGLEGPNEQFF.

The rearrangement joins TRBV7-9 to TRBJ2-5; the TRBD1 assignment by TCRdb is unverifiable without DNA. The CDR3 length is 15 residues. Germline V gives CDR1 SEHNR, CDR2 FQNEAQ (reference sequence). CDR3 region: CASSLVHRGRETQYF.

The J gene is TRBJ1-6, the V gene TRBV20-1; lacking DNA, the TRBD1 call made by TCRdb goes unchecked. The CDR3 is made up of 15 amino acids. Germline CDR1 is DFQATT and CDR2 is SNEGSKA (reference sequence). The CDR3 sequence is CSARQGTGVNSPLHF.

The rearrangement uses TRBV3-1 and TRBJ1-4. CDR1 and CDR2 (germline): LGHDT, YNNKEL (reference sequence). This CDR3 contains 14 residues. CDR3 sequence: CASSQGATNEKLFF. Full variable domain (rest looked up from reference TRBV3-1 and TRBJ1-4): DTAVSQTPKYLVTQMGNDKSIKCEQNLGHDTMYWYKQDSKKFLKIMFSYNNKELIINETVPNRFSPKSPDKAHLNLHINSLELGDSAVYFCASSQGATNEKLFFGSGTQLSVL.

The chain links TRBV9 to TRBJ2-1; TCRdb picks TRBD2, but there is no DNA to check that call. Germline loops: CDR1 SGDLS, CDR2 YYNGEE. This CDR3 is built from 15 residues. CDR3 protein: CASSLGLAELGEQFF.

The chain couples TRBV27 to TRBJ2-7; TCRdb returns TRBD1, unconfirmable since there is no DNA. Germline CDR1 MNHEY, CDR2 SMNVEV (reference sequence). The CDR3 contains 15 residues. CDR3 protein: CASIVVDRGQGEQYF.

The J gene is TRBJ1-6, the V gene TRBV5-1; TCRdb indicates TRBD1, and absent DNA this call remains unverified. The CDR3 consists of 15 residues. In germline, CDR1 is SGHRS, CDR2 YFSETQ. CDR3 in amino acids: CASSPGDRGQTPLHF.

The rearrangement links TRBV15 to TRBJ2-3. CDR1 and CDR2 from the germline V gene are LNHNV and YYDKDF (reference sequence). This CDR3 region has 14 residues. CDR3 in amino acids: CATSRGTSEASKYF.

V gene TRBV12-3 or TRBV12-4 combines with J gene TRBJ1-5. This CDR3 is built from 12 residues. The CDR3 reads CASSLYSSAQHF.

The rearrangement joins TRBV12-3 or TRBV12-4 to TRBJ2-2; TCRdb selects TRBD2, and the lack of DNA leaves this call unchecked. This CDR3 is built from 16 residues. The CDR3 here is CASSLGREREAGELFF.

The chain employs TRBV29-1 and TRBJ2-7. This CDR3 has 13 amino acids. The germline V gene encodes CDR1 SQVTM and CDR2 ANQGSEA. CDR3 sequence reads: CSVTSSFDYEQYF.

The J gene is TRBJ1-6, the V gene TRBV20-1. CDR1 and CDR2 (germline): DFQATT, SNEGSKA (reference sequence). The CDR3 loop spans 14 amino acids. CDR3 region: CSASYQSYNSPLHF.

The J gene is TRBJ2-4, the V gene TRBV5-6; TCRdb reports TRBD1, a call that lacks DNA to check it against. The CDR3 has 15 residues. Germline V gene data show CDR1 as SGHDT and CDR2 as YYEEEE. The CDR3 region is CASSQQGSPKNIQYF.

The CDR3 sequence: CASSLDPGTGGYNEQFF. The chain joins TRBV11-3 to TRBJ2-1; absent DNA, TCRdb's TRBD1 call cannot be checked. The CDR3 extends over 17 amino acids. Germline loops: CDR1 SGHNT, CDR2 YENEEA.

The chain carries TRBV5-1 and TRBJ2-1; TCRdb lists TRBD2, though no DNA is available to test this call. The CDR3 extends over 20 amino acids. Germline V gene data show CDR1 as SGHRS and CDR2 as YFSETQ. The CDR3 sequence: CASSTKPQGGIAGAYNEQFF.

This rearrangement joins TRBV20-1 to TRBJ2-1; the TRBD2 assignment by TCRdb is unverifiable without DNA. Looked up from germline, CDR1 is DFQATT and CDR2 is SNEGSKA (reference sequence). This CDR3 is built from 14 residues. The chain's CDR3 is CSATLAGESREQFF.

The chain joins TRBV7-6 to TRBJ2-3; the D call from TCRdb, TRBD1, cannot be confirmed without DNA. Germline values: CDR1 SGHVS, CDR2 FNYEAQ. This CDR3 comprises 14 residues. Here the CDR3 reads CASSSVLGPDTQYF.